This T cell receptor beta chain was sequenced during a study of molecular identifiers for immune sequencing clone quantification. With 4 bases removed from V and 6 bases from J, the gap between germline ends came to 4 bases. This CDR3 has 11 residues. From germline, CDR1 is MDHEN and CDR2 SYDVKM. Construction of naive CD8 libraries employed roughly 19,000 to 1,100,000 sorted cells together with 10%, 30% or 50% RNA. Sorting was used to obtain naive CD8 T cells (CD8+CD4-CCR7+CD45RA+). This clonotype has ten or more counts. TCRdb analysed the PCR reads with MiXCR anew, one entry per CDR3 protein. Found here are under 650,000 distinct CDR3 sequences, roughly 21% of them singletons; the top ten hold approximately 0.9%.

The TCR was taken from a human donor in good health. Some libraries in this study had Jurkat cell RNA spiked in. The J gene is TRBJ2-1, the V gene TRBV28, with D unresolved. Material: naive CD8+ T cells from blood, with Jurkat cell RNA spiked in. Indicated subset: FACS-sorted CD8+CD4-CCR7+CD45RA+ naive T cells. The CDR3 here is CASSYSNEQFF. DNA for the CDR3: TGTGCCAGCAGTTATAGCAATGAGCAGTTCTTC.